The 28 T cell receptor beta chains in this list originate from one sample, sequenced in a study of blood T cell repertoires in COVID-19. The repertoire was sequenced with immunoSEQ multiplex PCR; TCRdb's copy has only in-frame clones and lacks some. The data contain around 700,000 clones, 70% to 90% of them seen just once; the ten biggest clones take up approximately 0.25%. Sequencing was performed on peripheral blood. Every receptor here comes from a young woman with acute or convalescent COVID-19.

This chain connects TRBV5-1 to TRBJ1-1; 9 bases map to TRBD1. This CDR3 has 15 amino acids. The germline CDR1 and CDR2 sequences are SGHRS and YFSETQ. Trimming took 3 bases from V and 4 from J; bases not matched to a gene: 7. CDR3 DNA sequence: TGCGCCAGCAGCTGGACAGGGGCGAGAGGCACTGAAGCTTTCTTT. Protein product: CASSWTGARGTEAFF.

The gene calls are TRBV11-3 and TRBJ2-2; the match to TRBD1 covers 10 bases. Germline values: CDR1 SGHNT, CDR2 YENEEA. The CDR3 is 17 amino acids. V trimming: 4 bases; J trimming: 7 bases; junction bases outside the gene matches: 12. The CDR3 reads CASSSRTDRGSGGELFF. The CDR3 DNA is TGTGCCAGCAGCTCCCGAACGGACAGGGGGTCGGGCGGGGAGCTGTTTTTT.

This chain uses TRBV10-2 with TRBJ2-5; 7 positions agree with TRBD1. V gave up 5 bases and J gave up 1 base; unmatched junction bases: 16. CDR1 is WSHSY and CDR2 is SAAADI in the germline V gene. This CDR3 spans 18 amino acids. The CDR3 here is CASSPQPELTGLQETQYF. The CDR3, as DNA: TGCGCCAGCAGTCCGCAACCGGAACTGACAGGGCTCCAAGAGACCCAGTACTTC.

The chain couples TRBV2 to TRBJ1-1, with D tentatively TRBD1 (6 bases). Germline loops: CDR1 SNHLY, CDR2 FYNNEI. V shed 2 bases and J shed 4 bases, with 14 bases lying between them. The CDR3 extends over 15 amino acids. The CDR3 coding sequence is TGTGCCAGCAGTGAAACATTCACAGGGAGCACTGAAGCTTTCTTT. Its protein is CASSETFTGSTEAFF.

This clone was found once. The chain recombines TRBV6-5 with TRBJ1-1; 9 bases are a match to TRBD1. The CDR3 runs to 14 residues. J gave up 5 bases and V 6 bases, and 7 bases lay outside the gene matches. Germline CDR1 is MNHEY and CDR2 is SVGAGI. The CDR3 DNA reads TGTGCCAGCAGATCCGGGACAGGGAAGACTGAAGCTTTCTTT. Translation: CASRSGTGKTEAFF.

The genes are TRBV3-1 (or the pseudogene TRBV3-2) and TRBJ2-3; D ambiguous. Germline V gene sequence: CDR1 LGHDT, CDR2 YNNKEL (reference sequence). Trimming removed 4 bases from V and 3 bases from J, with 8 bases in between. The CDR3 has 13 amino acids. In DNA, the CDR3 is TGTGCCAGCAGCCGCCACGGGACAGATACGCAGTATTTT. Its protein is CASSRHGTDTQYF.

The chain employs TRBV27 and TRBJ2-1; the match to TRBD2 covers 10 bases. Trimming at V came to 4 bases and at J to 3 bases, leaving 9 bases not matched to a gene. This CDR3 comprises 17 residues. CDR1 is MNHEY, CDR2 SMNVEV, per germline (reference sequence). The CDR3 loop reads CASSYLAGDQFYNEQFF. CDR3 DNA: TGTGCCAGCAGTTATCTAGCGGGGGACCAATTCTACAATGAGCAGTTCTTC.

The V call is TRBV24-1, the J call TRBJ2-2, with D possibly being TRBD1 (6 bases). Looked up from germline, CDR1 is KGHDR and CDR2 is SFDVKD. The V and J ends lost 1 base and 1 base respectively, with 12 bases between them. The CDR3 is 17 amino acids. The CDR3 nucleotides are TGTGCCACCAGTGATTTCCTTGGGACACTGAACACCGGGGAGCTGTTTTTT. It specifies CATSDFLGTLNTGELFF.

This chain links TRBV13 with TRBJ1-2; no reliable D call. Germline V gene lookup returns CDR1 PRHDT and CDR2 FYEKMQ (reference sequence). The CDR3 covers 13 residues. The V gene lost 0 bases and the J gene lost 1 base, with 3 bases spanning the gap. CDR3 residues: CASSLGYNYGYTF. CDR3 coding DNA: TGTGCCAGCAGCTTAGGCTATAACTATGGCTACACCTTC.

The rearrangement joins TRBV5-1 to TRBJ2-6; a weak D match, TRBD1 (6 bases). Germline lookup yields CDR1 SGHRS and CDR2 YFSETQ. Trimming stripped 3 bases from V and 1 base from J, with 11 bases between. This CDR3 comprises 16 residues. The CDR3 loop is CASSYTTGSGANVLTF. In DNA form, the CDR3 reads TGCGCCAGCAGCTACACCACAGGGTCTGGGGCCAACGTCCTGACTTTC.

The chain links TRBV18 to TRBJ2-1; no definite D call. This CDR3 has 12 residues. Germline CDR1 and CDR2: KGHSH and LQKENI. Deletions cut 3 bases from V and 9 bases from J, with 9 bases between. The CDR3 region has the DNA TGTGCCAGCTCACCCCGGTCCGGTGAGCAGTTCTTC. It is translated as CASSPRSGEQFF.

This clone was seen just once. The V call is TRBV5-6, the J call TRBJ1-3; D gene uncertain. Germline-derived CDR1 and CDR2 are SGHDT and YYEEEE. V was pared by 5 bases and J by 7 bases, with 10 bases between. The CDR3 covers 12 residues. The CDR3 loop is CASSSLENTIYF. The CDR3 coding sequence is TGTGCCAGCAGTTCCTTAGAGAACACCATATATTTT.

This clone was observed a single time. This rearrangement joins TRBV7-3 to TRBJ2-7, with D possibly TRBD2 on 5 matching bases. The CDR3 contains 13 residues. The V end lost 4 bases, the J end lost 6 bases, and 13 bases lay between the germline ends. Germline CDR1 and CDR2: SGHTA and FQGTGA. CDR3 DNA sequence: TGTGCCAGCAGCTCTAAGCCGGGGTCCGAGCAGTACTTC. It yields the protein CASSSKPGSEQYF.

The CDR3 nucleotides read TGTGCCAGTAAGGGGAGGGATGAAAAACTGTTTTTT. It encodes CASKGRDEKLFF. The chain joins TRBV19 to TRBJ1-4, with a possible D match to TRBD1 (5 bases). Trimming shortened V by 7 bases and J by 6 bases, and 9 bases separated the two germline ends. Germline V gene data show CDR1 as LNHDA and CDR2 as SQIVND (reference sequence). The CDR3 is 12 amino acids.

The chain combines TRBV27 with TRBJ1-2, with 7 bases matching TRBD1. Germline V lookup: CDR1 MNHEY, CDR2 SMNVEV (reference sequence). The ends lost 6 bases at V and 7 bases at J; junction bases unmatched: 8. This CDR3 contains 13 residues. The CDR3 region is CASRPRTGGGYTF. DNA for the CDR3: TGTGCCAGCAGGCCACGGACAGGAGGTGGCTACACCTTC.

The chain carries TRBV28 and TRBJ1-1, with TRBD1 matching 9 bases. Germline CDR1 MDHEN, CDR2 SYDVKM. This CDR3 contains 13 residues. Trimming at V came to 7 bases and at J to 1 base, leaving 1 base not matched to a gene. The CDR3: CASKGQGNTEAFF. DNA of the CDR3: TGTGCCAGCAAGGGACAGGGGAACACTGAAGCTTTCTTT.

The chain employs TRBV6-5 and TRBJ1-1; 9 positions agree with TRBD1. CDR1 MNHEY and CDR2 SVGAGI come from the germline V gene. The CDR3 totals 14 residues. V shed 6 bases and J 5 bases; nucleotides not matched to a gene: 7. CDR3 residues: CASRKGTGFTEAFF. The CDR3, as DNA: TGTGCCAGCAGAAAAGGGACAGGGTTTACTGAAGCTTTCTTT.

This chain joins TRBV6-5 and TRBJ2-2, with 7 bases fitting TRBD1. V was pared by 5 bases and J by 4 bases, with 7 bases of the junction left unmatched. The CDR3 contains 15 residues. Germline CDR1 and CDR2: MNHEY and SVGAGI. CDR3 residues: CASSLQGRPTGELFF. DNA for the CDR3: TGTGCCAGCAGTCTACAGGGGCGCCCCACCGGGGAGCTGTTTTTT.

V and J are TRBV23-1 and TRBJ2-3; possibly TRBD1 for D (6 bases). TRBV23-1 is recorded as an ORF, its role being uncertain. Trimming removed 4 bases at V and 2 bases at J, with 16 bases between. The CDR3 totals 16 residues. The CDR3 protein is CASSLLGAWVTDTQYF. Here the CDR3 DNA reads TGCGCCAGCAGTCTCTTGGGGGCGTGGGTCACAGATACGCAGTATTTT.

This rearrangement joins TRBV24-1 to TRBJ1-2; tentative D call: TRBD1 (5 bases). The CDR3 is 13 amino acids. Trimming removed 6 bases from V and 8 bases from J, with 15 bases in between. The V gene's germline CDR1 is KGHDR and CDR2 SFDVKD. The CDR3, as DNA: TGTGCCACCAGTAAGGGACTCGATGGAGGCTACACCTTC. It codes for CATSKGLDGGYTF.

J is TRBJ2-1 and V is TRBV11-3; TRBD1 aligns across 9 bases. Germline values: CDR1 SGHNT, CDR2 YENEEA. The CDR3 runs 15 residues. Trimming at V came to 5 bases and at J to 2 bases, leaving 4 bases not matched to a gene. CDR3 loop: CASSQRQGAYNEQFF. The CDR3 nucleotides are TGTGCCAGCAGCCAAAGACAGGGGGCCTACAATGAGCAGTTCTTC.

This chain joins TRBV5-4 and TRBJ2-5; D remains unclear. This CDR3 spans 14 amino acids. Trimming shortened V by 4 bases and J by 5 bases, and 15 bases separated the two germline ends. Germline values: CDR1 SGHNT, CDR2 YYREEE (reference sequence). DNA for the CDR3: TGTGCCAGCAGCCCCCACCTGATCGAGGAGACCCAGTACTTC. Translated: CASSPHLIEETQYF.

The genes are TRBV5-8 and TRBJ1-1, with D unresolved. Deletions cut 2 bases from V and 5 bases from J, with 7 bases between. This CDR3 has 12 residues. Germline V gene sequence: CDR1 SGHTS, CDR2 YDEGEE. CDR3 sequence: CASSFPGTEAFF. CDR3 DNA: TGTGCCAGCAGCTTCCCGGGGACTGAAGCTTTCTTT.

CDR3 region: CATSETGDHYGYTF. The DNA for the CDR3 is TGTGCCACCAGTGAAACAGGGGATCACTATGGCTACACCTTC. The chain joins TRBV24-1 to TRBJ1-2, with TRBD1 matching 7 bases. Germline V CDR1 and CDR2: KGHDR, SFDVKD. Trimming took 4 bases from V and 3 from J; bases not matched to a gene: 4. This CDR3 comprises 14 residues.

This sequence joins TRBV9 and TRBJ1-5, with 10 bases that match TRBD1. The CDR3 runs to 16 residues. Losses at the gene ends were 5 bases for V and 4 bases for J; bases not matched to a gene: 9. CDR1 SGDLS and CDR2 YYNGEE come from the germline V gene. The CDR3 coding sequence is TGTGCCAGCAGTCCCGGGACAGGGGATGGTAATCAGCCCCAGCATTTT. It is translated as CASSPGTGDGNQPQHF.

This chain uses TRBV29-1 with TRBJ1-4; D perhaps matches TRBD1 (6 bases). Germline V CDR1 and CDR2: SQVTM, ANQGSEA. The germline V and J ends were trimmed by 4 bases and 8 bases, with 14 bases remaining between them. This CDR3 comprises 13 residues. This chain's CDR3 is CSVAGGTREKLFF. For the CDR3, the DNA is TGCAGCGTTGCGGGGGGCACAAGGGAAAAACTGTTTTTT. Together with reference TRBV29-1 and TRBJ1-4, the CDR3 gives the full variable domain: SAVISQKPSRDICQRGTSLTIQCQVDSQVTMMFWYRQQPGQSLTLIATANQGSEATYESGFVIDKFPISRPNLTFSTLTVSNMSPEDSSIYLCSVAGGTREKLFFGSGTQLSVL.

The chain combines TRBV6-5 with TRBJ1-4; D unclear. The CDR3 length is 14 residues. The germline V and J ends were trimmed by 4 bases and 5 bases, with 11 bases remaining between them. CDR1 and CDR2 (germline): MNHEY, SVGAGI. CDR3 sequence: CASSFSPRNEKLFF. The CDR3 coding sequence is TGTGCCAGCAGTTTCAGTCCGAGGAATGAAAAACTGTTTTTT.

For the CDR3, the DNA is TGTGCCAGTAGATCCCTTGGACTTCCCCCCAACTATGGCTACACCTTC. As protein: CASRSLGLPPNYGYTF. The rearrangement links TRBV19 to TRBJ1-2; D not resolved. The ends were cut back, 6 bases at V and 2 bases at J, with 19 bases in the middle. Germline V gene sequence: CDR1 LNHDA, CDR2 SQIVND (reference sequence). The CDR3 runs 16 residues.